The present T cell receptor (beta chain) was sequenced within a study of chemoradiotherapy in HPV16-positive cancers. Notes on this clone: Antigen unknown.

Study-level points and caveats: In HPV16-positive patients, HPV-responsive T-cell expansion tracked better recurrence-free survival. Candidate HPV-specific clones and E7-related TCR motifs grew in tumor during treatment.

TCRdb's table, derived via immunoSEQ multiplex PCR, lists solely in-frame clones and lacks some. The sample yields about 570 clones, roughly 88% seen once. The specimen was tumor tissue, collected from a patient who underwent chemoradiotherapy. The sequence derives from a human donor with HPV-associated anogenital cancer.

The DNA of the CDR3 is TGTGCCAGCAGTAGGGACACCGCGCGTAATTCACCCCTCCACTTT. Its protein product is CASSRDTARNSPLHF. V gene TRBV6-1 combines with J gene TRBJ1-6; D possibly corresponds to TRBD1 (6 bases). Trimming stripped 5 bases from V and 6 bases from J, with 14 bases between. Germline V CDR1 and CDR2: MNHNS, SASEGT. The length of the CDR3 is 15 residues.